This T cell receptor beta chain appears in the sequencing data of a study of Graves' ophthalmopathy and Graves' hyperthyroidism (dated by TCRdb to about 2018). Broadly, across the study: Peripheral blood was collected at initial diagnosis, before any treatment. In total, 120 to 150 blood samples were TCR-sequenced: some 40 ophthalmopathy, over 70 hyperthyroidism and some 17 hyperthyroidism-to-ophthalmopathy patients. T-cell repertoires of thyroid tissue and blood were compared in six hyperthyroidism patients. The 95 to 100 discovery patients were randomly divided into training and test sets at a 7:3 ratio. Following sampling, methimazole starting at 30 mg daily was administered to hyperthyroidism patients, and high-dose intravenous methylprednisolone was administered to ophthalmopathy patients. For independent validation, a separate cohort was made up of about 18 hyperthyroidism patients plus 17 patients who later progressed from hyperthyroidism to ophthalmopathy. To tell Graves' ophthalmopathy apart from Graves' hyperthyroidism, and to predict which patients would progress to ophthalmopathy, the study relied on TCR beta repertoire signatures. To explore V-J signatures distinguishing ophthalmopathy from hyperthyroidism, a discovery set of around 97 patients (roughly 45 ophthalmopathy, roughly 56 stable hyperthyroidism) was enrolled. Overall study results and their limits: In validation, the model predicted ophthalmopathy progression with about 71% sensitivity and roughly 78% specificity; eleven to twelve predicted patients were CT-confirmed with GO in a median of 6.5 months. No statistical method was used to predetermine the sample size, and group allocation was not hidden from the investigators. Ophthalmopathy was separated from stable hyperthyroidism by the 13-signature model with about 90% sensitivity and roughly 83% specificity in cross-validation and with 80%/75% in the test set. Most expanded thyroid clonotypes with frequency above 0.001 were also detected in blood, suggesting blood repertoires may reflect the thyroid immune response.

Hyperthyroidism was defined as stable when no progression to ophthalmopathy occurred within 18 months of follow-up. Patients with hyperthyroidism were aged 18 to 65 years, had been newly diagnosed, and had a disease duration of less than 2 months. Patients with other autoimmune diseases, uncontrolled infections, pregnancy or lactation were excluded from the study. Clinical symptoms, serum thyroxine, TRAb, thyroid ultrasound and orbital computed tomography were used for diagnosis. Ficoll-Paque density gradient centrifugation was used to isolate PBMCs from 8 to 10 ml of fresh peripheral blood. Total RNA was extracted with Trizol reagent and quality-checked on an Agilent 2100 Bioanalyzer. The sample holds many counts of this clonotype. Its antigen specificity is not known. No clone much larger than this one lies a single base away; base qualities are absent. For repertoire sequencing, the TCR beta CDR3 regions were amplified from RNA transcripts. A first-round RT-PCR used HTBI primers with the Qiagen OneStep RT-PCR kit, followed by a second-round multiplex PCR, size selection and purification. Libraries were sequenced paired-end with 100 bp reads on an Illumina HiSeq2000. On the authors' methods: SOAPnuke was used to process the reads, throwing out any read that had adapters, had uncalled bases, had a mean Phred below 15, or lacked an exact constant-primer or identifier match. High-quality paired reads were merged with COPE v1.2.5. Each unique nucleotide sequence was treated as a clonotype, and MiTCR v1.1 was used to align the clonotypes to the IMGT TRB V, D and J references. The analysis was limited to V-J combinations with a frequency above 0.0001, which together covered roughly 99% of repertoires. A TCR clonal expansion and chaos score per V-J combination was defined as the ratio of F50 clonal expansion to chaos observed in the TCRdist matrix. Welch's t-statistics and random forest were used to narrow the features down to about twelve V-J combinations, which were then fed into a naive Bayes classifier. Thyroid-blood repertoire similarity was quantified with the Morisita-Horn index. TCRdb reran the public reads through fastp at Q25 and MiXCR, keeping productive beta chains. Each CDR3 protein gets just one entry, which takes the most common genes and DNA from the rows behind it. TCRdb's processing, not the authors', yielded these V and J calls. Across this sample there are hundreds of thousands of distinct CDR3 sequences, with roughly 20% seen only once. The ten largest clonotypes hold under 3% of the sample.

A distance of 12 bases separates the germline ends of V and J, which lose 2 bases and 5 bases respectively. CDR1 MNHEY and CDR2 SVGEGT were looked up in the germline V gene. Spanning cysteine to phenylalanine, the CDR3 consists of 14 amino acids. CDR3 DNA only is kept here, 42 bases in frame from base 1. Sequencing was done on a sample of peripheral blood. This clonotype was sampled from a woman under 30 with stable Graves' hyperthyroidism. Donor details come from another sample of the same person, matched by shared clones. The chain is encoded by TRBV6-2 or TRBV6-3 joined to TRBJ2-5; TRBD2 is a weak D gene call, 5 bases matching. This receptor carries the CDR3 CASSYDAGRETQYF. The sequenced DNA is TGTGCCAGCAGTTACGATGCGGGTAGGGAGACCCAGTACTTC.